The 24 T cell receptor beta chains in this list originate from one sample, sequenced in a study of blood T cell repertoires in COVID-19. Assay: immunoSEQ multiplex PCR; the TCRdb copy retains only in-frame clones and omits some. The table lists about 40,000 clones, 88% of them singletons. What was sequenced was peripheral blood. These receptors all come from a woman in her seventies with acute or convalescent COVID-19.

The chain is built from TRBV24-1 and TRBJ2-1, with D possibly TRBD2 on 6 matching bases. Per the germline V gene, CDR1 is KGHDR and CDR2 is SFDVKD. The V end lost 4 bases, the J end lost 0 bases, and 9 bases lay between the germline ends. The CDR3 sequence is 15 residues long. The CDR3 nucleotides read TGTGCCACCAGTGACCACGGGAGCTCCTACAATGAGCAGTTCTTC. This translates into CATSDHGSSYNEQFF.

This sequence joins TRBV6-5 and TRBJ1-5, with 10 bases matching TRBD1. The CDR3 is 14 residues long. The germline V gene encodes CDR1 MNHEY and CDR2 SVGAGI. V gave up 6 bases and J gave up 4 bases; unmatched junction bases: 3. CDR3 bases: TGTGCCAGCAGCTGGACAGGGGGGAATCAGCCCCAGCATTTT. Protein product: CASSWTGGNQPQHF.

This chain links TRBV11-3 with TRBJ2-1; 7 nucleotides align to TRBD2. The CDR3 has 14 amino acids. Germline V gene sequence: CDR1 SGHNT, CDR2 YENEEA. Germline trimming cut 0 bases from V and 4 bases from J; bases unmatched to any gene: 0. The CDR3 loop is CASSLEGGYNEQFF. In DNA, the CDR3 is TGTGCCAGCAGCTTAGAGGGAGGGTACAATGAGCAGTTCTTC. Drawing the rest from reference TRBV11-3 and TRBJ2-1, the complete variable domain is EAGVVQSPRYKIIEKKQPVAFWCNPISGHNTLYWYLQNLGQGPELLIRYENEEAVDDSQLPKDRFSAERLKGVDSTLKIQPAELGDSAVYLCASSLEGGYNEQFFGPGTRLTVL.

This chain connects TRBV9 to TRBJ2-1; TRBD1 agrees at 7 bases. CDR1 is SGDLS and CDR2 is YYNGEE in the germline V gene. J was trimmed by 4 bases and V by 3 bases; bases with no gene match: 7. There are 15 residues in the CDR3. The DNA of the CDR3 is TGTGCCAGCAGCGCCGCCGGGACAGCTTACAATGAGCAGTTCTTC. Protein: CASSAAGTAYNEQFF.

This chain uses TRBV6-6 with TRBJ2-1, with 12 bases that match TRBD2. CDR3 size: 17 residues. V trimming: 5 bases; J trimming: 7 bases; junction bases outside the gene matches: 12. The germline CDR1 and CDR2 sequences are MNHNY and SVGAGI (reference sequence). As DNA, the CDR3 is TGTGCCAGCAGTCCCCGACTAGCGGGAGACCAGTGGAATGAGCAGTTCTTC. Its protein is CASSPRLAGDQWNEQFF.

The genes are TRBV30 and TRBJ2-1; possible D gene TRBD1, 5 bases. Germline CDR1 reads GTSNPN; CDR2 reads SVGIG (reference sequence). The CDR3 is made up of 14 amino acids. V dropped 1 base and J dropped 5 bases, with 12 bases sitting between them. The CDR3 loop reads CAWSEDSTNNEQFF. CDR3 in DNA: TGTGCCTGGAGTGAAGACAGTACCAACAATGAGCAGTTCTTC.

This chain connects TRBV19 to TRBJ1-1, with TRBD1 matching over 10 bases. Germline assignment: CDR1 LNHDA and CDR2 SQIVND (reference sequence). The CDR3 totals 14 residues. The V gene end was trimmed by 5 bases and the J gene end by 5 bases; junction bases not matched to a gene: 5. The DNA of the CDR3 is TGTGCCAGTAGTTTTGGACAGGGGGTGACTGAAGCTTTCTTT. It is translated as CASSFGQGVTEAFF.

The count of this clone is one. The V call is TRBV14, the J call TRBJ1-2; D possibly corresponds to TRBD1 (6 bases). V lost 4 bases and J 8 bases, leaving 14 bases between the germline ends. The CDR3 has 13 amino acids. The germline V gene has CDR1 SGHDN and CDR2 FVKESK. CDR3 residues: CASSRGQGEGYTF. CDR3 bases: TGTGCCAGCAGCCGGGGACAAGGAGAAGGCTACACCTTC.

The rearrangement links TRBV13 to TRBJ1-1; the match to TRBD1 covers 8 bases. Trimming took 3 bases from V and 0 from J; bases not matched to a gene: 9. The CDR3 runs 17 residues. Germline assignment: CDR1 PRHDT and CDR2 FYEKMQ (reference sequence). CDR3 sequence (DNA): TGTGCCAGCAGCTTCGTCCCGGGACAGGTTATGAACACTGAAGCTTTCTTT. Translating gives CASSFVPGQVMNTEAFF.

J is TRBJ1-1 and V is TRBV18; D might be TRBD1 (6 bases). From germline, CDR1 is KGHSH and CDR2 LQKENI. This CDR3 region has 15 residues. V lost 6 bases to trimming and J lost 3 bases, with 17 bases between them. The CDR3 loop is CASSQYTGRDTEAFF. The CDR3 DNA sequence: TGTGCCAGCTCCCAGTATACAGGGCGGGACACTGAAGCTTTCTTT.

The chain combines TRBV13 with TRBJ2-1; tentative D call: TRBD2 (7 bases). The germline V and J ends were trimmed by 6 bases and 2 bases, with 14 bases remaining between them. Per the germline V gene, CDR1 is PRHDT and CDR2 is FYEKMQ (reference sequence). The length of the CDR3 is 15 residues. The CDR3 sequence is CASRPRGAAYNEQFF. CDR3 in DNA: TGTGCCAGCAGACCCCGGGGGGCGGCCTACAATGAGCAGTTCTTC.

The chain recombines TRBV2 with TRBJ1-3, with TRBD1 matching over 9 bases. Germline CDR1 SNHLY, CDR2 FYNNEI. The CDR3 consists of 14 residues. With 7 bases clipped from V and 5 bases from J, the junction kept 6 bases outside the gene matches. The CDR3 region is CASMPGQGRNTIYF. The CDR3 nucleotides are TGTGCCAGCATGCCGGGACAGGGTCGAAACACCATATATTTT.

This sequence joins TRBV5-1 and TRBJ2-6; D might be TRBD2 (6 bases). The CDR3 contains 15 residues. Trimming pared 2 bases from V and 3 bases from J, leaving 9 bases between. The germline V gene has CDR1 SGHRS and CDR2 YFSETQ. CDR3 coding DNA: TGCGCCAGCAGCTTACAGCGGGTTGGGGCCAACGTCCTGACTTTC. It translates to CASSLQRVGANVLTF.

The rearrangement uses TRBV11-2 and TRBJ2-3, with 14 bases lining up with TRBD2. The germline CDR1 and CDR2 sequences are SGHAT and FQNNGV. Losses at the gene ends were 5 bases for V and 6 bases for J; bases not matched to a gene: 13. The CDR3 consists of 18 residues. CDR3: CASSRSGGGLAGVDTQYF. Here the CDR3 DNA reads TGTGCCAGCAGCCGGTCCGGCGGGGGACTAGCGGGAGTGGATACGCAGTATTTT.

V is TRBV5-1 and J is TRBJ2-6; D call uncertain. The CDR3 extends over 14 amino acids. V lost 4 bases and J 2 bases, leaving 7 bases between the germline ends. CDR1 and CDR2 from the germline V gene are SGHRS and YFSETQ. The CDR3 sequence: CASSIRAGANVLTF. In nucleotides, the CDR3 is TGCGCCAGCAGCATCCGTGCTGGGGCCAACGTCCTGACTTTC.

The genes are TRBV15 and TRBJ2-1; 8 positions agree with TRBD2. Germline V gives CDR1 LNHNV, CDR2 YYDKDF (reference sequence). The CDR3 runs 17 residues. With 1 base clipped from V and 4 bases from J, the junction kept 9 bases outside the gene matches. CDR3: CATSRGTTSGRYNEQFF. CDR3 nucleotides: TGTGCCACCAGCAGAGGCACTACGAGCGGGAGATACAATGAGCAGTTCTTC. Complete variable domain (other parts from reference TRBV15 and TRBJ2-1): DAMVIQNPRYQVTQFGKPVTLSCSQTLNHNVMYWYQQKSSQAPKLLFHYYDKDFNNEADTPDNFQSRRPNTSFCFLDIRSPGLGDTAMYLCATSRGTTSGRYNEQFFGPGTRLTVL.

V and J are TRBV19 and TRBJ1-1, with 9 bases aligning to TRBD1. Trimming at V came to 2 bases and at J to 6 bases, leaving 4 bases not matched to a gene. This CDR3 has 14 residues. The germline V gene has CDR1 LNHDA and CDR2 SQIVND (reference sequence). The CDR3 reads CASSIRWDRAEAFF. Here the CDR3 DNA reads TGTGCCAGTAGTATAAGGTGGGACAGGGCTGAAGCTTTCTTT.

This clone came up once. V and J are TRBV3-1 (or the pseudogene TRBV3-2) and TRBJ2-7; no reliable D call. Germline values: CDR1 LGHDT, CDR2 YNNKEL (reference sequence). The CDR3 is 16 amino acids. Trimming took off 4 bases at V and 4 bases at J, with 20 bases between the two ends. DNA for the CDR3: TGTGCCAGCAGCCCGTCTGGAGAACAAATTCTTTACGAGCAGTACGTC. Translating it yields CASSPSGEQILYEQYV.

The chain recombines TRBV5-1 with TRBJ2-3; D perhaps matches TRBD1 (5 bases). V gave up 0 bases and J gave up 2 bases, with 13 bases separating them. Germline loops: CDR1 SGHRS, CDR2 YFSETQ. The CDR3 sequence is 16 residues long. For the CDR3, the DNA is TGCGCCAGCAGCTTGGCCACAGGCCGTGACACAGATACGCAGTATTTT. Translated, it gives CASSLATGRDTDTQYF.

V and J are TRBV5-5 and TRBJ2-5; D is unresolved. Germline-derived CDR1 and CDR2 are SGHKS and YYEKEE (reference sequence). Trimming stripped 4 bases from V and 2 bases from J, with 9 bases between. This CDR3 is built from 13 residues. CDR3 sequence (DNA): TGTGCCAGCAGCGAGGAAGCACAAGAGACCCAGTACTTC. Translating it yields CASSEEAQETQYF.

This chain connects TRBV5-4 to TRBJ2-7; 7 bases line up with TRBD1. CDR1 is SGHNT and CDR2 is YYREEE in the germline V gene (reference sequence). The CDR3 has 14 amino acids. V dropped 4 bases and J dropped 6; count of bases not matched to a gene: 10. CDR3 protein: CASSIQGVPLEQYV. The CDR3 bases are TGTGCCAGCAGCATTCAGGGGGTACCACTCGAGCAGTACGTC.

In DNA, the CDR3 is TGTGCCAGCAGCCGGTTAGCGGGAGGGCCGGTCACCGGGGAGCTGTTTTTT. Encoded protein: CASSRLAGGPVTGELFF. The V call is TRBV3-1 (or the pseudogene TRBV3-2), the J call TRBJ2-2, with 11 bases fitting TRBD2. The length of the CDR3 is 17 residues. V was pared by 4 bases and J by 4 bases, with 8 bases of the junction left unmatched. Germline V CDR1 and CDR2: LGHDT, YNNKEL (reference sequence).

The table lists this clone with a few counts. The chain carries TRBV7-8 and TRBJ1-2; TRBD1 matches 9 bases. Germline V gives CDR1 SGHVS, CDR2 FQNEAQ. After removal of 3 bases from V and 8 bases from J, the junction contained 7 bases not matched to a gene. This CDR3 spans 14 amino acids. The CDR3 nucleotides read TGTGCCAGCAGCTTGGAACAGGGGGCGGGAGGCTACACCTTC. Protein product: CASSLEQGAGGYTF.

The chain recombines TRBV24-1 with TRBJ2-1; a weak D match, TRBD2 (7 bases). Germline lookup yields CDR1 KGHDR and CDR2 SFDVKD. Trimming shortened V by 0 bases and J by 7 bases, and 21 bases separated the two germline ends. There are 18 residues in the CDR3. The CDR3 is CATSDLGLAGAFPNEQFF. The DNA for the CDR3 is TGTGCCACCAGTGATTTGGGGCTGGCGGGGGCTTTTCCAAATGAGCAGTTCTTC.